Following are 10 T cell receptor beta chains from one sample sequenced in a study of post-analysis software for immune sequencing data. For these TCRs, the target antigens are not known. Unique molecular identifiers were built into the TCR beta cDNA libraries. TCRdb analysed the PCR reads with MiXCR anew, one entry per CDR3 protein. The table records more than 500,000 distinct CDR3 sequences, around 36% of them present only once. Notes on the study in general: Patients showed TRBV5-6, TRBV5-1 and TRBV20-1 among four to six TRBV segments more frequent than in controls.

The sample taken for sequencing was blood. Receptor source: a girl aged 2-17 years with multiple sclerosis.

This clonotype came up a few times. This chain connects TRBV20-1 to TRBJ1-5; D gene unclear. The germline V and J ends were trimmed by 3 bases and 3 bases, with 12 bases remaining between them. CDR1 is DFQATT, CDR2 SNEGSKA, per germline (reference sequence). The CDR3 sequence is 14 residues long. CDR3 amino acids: CSASPSSVNQPQHF. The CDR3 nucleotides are TGCAGTGCTAGTCCCAGTTCCGTCAATCAGCCCCAGCATTTT.

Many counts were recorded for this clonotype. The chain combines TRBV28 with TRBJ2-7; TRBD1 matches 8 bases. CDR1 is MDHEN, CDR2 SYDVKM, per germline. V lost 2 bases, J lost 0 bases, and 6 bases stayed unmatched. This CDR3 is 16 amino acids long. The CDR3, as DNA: TGTGCCAGCAGTTTAATTTTAGGACAGGGCTCCTACGAGCAGTACTTC. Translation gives CASSLILGQGSYEQYF.

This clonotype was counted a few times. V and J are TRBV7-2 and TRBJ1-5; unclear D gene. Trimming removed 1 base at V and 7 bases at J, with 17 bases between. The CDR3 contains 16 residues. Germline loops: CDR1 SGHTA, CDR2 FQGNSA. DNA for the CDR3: TGTGCCAGCAGCTTAGGGGCGGGCGAGGTGAGGCAGCCCCAGCATTTT. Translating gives CASSLGAGEVRQPQHF.

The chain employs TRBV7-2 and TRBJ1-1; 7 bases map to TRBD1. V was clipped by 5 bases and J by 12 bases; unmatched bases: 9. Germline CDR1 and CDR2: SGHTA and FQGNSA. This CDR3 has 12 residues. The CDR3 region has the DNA TGTGCCAGCAGCCAAGACAGGGTTTTGTCTTTCTTT. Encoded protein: CASSQDRVLSFF.

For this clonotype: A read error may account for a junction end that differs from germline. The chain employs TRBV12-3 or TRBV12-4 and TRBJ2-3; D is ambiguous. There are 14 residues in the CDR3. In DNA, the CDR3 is TGTGCCAGCAGTCCCAGAGTGAGAGCAGATACGGAGTATTTC. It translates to CASSPRVRADTEYF.

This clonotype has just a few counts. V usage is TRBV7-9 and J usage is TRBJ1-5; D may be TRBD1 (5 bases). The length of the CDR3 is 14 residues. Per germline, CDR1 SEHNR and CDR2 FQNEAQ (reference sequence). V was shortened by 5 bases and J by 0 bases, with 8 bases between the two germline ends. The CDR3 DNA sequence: TGTGCCAGCAGCCCGGACAATAGCAATCAGCCCCAGCATTTT. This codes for CASSPDNSNQPQHF.

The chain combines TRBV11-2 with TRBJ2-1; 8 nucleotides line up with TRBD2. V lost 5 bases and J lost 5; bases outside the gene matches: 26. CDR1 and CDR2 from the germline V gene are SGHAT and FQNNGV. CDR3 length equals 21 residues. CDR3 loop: CASSQDGWVAGTSGPDNEQFF. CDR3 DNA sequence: TGTGCCAGCAGCCAAGATGGGTGGGTAGCGGGGACCTCAGGCCCCGACAATGAGCAGTTCTTC. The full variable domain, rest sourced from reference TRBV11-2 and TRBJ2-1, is EAGVAQSPRYKIIEKRQSVAFWCNPISGHATLYWYQQILGQGPKLLIQFQNNGVVDDSQLPKDRFSAERLKGVDSTLKIQPAKLEDSAVYLCASSQDGWVAGTSGPDNEQFFGPGTRLTVL.

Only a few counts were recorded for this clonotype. The CDR3 DNA reads as TGCAGTGCTAGAGATTCATCGGGACAGGCCAATTCACCCCTCCACTTT. Translation: CSARDSSGQANSPLHF. This rearrangement joins TRBV20-1 to TRBJ1-6, with TRBD1 identical over 8 bases. From germline, CDR1 is DFQATT and CDR2 SNEGSKA (reference sequence). The ends lost 0 bases at V and 7 bases at J; junction bases unmatched: 8. The CDR3 contains 16 residues.

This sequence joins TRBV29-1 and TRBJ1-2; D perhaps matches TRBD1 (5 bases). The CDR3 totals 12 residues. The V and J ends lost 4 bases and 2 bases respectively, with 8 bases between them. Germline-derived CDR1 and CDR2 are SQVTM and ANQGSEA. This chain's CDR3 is CSVGRVNYGYTF. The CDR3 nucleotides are TGCAGCGTTGGCAGGGTGAACTATGGCTACACCTTC.

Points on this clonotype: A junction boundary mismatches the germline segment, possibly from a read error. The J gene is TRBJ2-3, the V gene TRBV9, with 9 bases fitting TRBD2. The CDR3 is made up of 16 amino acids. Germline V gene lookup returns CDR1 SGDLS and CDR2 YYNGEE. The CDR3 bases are TGTGCCTGCAGCGTAGCAGCGGGAGGTAGCACAGATACGCAGTATTTT. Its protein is CACSVAAGGSTDTQYF.